A selection of T cell receptor beta chains follows, all from one sample in a study of blood T cell repertoires in COVID-19. Measured with immunoSEQ multiplex PCR; TCRdb has only the in-frame clones, and not every one. The repertoire consists of more than 85,000 clones, with roughly 80% occurring once and the leading ten covering 15%. Sequenced material: peripheral blood. Receptor source: an elderly woman with acute or convalescent COVID-19. CDR3s include the opening cysteine and the closing phenylalanine or tryptophan. The order of the fields is D gene, clone size, J gene, V gene, CDR3 DNA, CDR3 protein. D genes are given only for firm matches. Expanded clones get a size class; other rows say once, few or many, or leave the size out.

TRBD1 | few | TRBJ1-3 | TRBV5-4 | TGTGCCAGCAGCTTGCAGGGGGCCTCTGGAAACACCATATATTTT | CASSLQGASGNTIYF
NA | NA | TRBJ1-2 | TRBV2 | TGTGCCAGCAGTGCCGACAGGTCCGCTAACTATGGCTACACCTTC | CASSADRSANYGYTF
NA | NA | TRBJ2-1 | TRBV10-3 | TGTGCCATCAGTGAACTAGCAAATGGTAATGAGCAGTTCTTC | CAISELANGNEQFF
NA | once | TRBJ2-3 | TRBV2 | TGTGCCAGCAGTGAGGGGAGTGGGAGCACAGATACGCAGTATTTT | CASSEGSGSTDTQYF
TRBD2 | few | TRBJ2-1 | TRBV29-1 | TGCAGCGTTGATTATCTAGCGGGAAGCTCCTACAATGAGCAGTTCTTC | CSVDYLAGSSYNEQFF
TRBD1 | NA | TRBJ2-1 | TRBV2 | TGTGCCAGCAGTCGGGACAGGGGATGGCAGTTCTTC | CASSRDRGWQFF
NA | NA | TRBJ1-5 | TRBV3-1/TRBV3-2 | TGTGCCAGCAGCCAAGCACGGGGTCAGGGGAACCAGCCCCAGCATTTT | CASSQARGQGNQPQHF
TRBD1 | NA | TRBJ2-3 | TRBV11-2 | TGTGCCAGCAGCTCTAGGGGGCGCGATTCAGATACGCAGTATTTT | CASSSRGRDSDTQYF
NA | NA | TRBJ1-4 | TRBV2 | TGTGCCAGCAGTAGAGACGGAACAGGCGAGAATGAAAAACTGTTTTTT | CASSRDGTGENEKLFF
NA | NA | TRBJ2-2 | TRBV27 | TGTGCCAGCACAGAGACTGGATACACCGGGGAGCTGTTTTTT | CASTETGYTGELFF
TRBD1 | once | TRBJ2-1 | TRBV3-1/TRBV3-2 | TGTGCCAGCAGCCAACCGGGACAGGGAGGACTAGGGGTGTACAATGAGCAGTTCTTC | CASSQPGQGGLGVYNEQFF
TRBD2 | NA | TRBJ2-3 | TRBV19 | TGTGCCAGTAGTTCCCCTAGCGGGAGGACAGATACGCAGTATTTT | CASSSPSGRTDTQYF
NA | NA | TRBJ1-6 | TRBV5-1 | TGCGCCAGCAGCTCGGACAGAGACTATAATTCACCCCTCCACTTT | CASSSDRDYNSPLHF
NA | NA | TRBJ2-7 | TRBV6-5 | TGTGCCAGCAGTTCTCAGGGGTACGAGCAGTACTTC | CASSSQGYEQYF
NA | NA | TRBJ2-2 | TRBV19 | TGTGCCAGTACCCTTACGAATTCAGGGAACACCGGGGAGCTGTTTTTT | CASTLTNSGNTGELFF
TRBD1 | NA | TRBJ1-3 | TRBV23-1 | TGCGCCAGCAGTCAACCCAACAGGGGGCTAACCTCTGGAAACACCATATATTTT | CASSQPNRGLTSGNTIYF
NA | NA | TRBJ2-4 | TRBV6-1 | TGTGCCAGCAGTGAAGGGACAGTAGCCAAAAACATTCAGTACTTC | CASSEGTVAKNIQYF
NA | NA | TRBJ2-1 | TRBV6-5 | TGTGCCGCGTCGGACAGCTTCTACAATGAGCAGTTCTTC | CAASDSFYNEQFF
TRBD1 | NA | TRBJ1-5 | TRBV19 | TGTGCCAGTAGTATAGCCTCGGGGACAGGGGACCAGCCCCAGCATTTT | CASSIASGTGDQPQHF
NA | few | TRBJ1-1 | TRBV12-3/TRBV12-4 | TGTGCCAGCAGTCCTCAGACAGGAACTGAAGCTTTCTTT | CASSPQTGTEAFF
NA | NA | TRBJ2-1 | TRBV11-3 | TGTGCCAGCAGCTTAGTTTTAGGGGACAATGAGCAGTTCTTC | CASSLVLGDNEQFF
NA | NA | TRBJ2-5 | TRBV5-6 | TGTGCCAGCAGCCTGAGGGAGACCCAGTACTTC | CASSLRETQYF
TRBD1 | NA | TRBJ2-7 | TRBV6-5 | TGTGCCAGCAGCCGGGACAGGGACTACGAGCAGTACTTC | CASSRDRDYEQYF
NA | NA | TRBJ1-1 | TRBV7-9 | TGTGCCAGCAGCGACCTACCGACCTATCGGTACAGGGACACTGAAGCTTTCTTT | CASSDLPTYRYRDTEAFF
TRBD2 | NA | TRBJ2-2 | TRBV5-8 | TGTGCCAGCAGAAAGGAGGCGGGAGGGTCGAACACCGGGGAGCTGTTTTTT | CASRKEAGGSNTGELFF
NA | few | TRBJ1-5 | TRBV30 | TGTGCCTGGAGTCCCCCGGGTCAGCCCCAGCATTTT | CAWSPPGQPQHF
TRBD1 | once | TRBJ1-6 | TRBV7-6 | TGTGCCAGCAGCTTATCCGGGACAGGGGGCGTTTCACCCCTCCACTTT | CASSLSGTGGVSPLHF
TRBD1 | NA | TRBJ2-7 | TRBV3-1/TRBV3-2 | TGTGCCAGCAGCCCCCGGGACAGCGCCTACGAGCAGTACTTC | CASSPRDSAYEQYF
NA | NA | TRBJ1-1 | TRBV5-4 | TGTGCCAGCAGCCAACAACTGAACACTGAAGCTTTCTTT | CASSQQLNTEAFF
NA | NA | TRBJ2-1 | TRBV11-2 | TGTGCCAGCAGCTCCGGGACTCATAGCGACGGCAATGAGCAGTTCTTC | CASSSGTHSDGNEQFF
TRBD2 | NA | TRBJ2-3 | TRBV28 | TGTGCCAGCGGAGGGAGGGCAGTGGGCACAGATACGCAGTATTTT | CASGGRAVGTDTQYF
NA | NA | TRBJ1-1 | TRBV12-3/TRBV12-4 | TGTGCCAGCAGGACGAGGTCCAACACTGAAGCTTTCTTT | CASRTRSNTEAFF
TRBD1 | NA | TRBJ2-2 | TRBV15 | TGTGCCACCAGCAGAGTTTCCGGGACAGGGTATACCGGGGAGCTGTTTTTT | CATSRVSGTGYTGELFF
TRBD1 | few | TRBJ2-2 | TRBV19 | TGTGCCAGTAGTGCCGACAGGGCGAGCACCGGGGAGCTGTTTTTT | CASSADRASTGELFF
NA | NA | TRBJ1-2 | TRBV6-5 | TGTGCCAGCAGTCCTCAGACTAACTATGGCTACACCTTC | CASSPQTNYGYTF
NA | few | TRBJ2-6 | TRBV28 | TGTGCCAGCAGTTTATCAGGGAATGGGGCCAACGTCCTGACTTTC | CASSLSGNGANVLTF